This passage covers 26 T cell receptor beta chains from one sample sequenced in a study of T cell responses to AZD1222 COVID-19 vaccine. Here immunoSEQ multiplex PCR was the method, and the copy in TCRdb shows in-frame clones only, minus some. Of approximately 110,000 clones detected, 65% to 90% appear once; the ten largest clones hold 7% to 8%. Sequencing used peripheral blood, obtained on day 0 of AZD1222 vaccination. The receptors were sampled from an adult in good health.

This rearrangement joins TRBV5-5 to TRBJ2-7, with unresolved D. This CDR3 has 13 residues. V lost 3 bases and J 5 bases, leaving 12 bases between the germline ends. From germline, CDR1 is SGHKS and CDR2 YYEKEE (reference sequence). For the CDR3, the DNA is TGTGCCAGCAGCTACGGAGCAGGCGACGAGCAGTACTTC. Translating it yields CASSYGAGDEQYF. Filled out from reference TRBV5-5 and TRBJ2-7, the complete variable domain reads DAGVTQSPTHLIKTRGQQVTLRCSPISGHKSVSWYQQVLGQGPQFIFQYYEKEERGRGNFPDRFSARQFPNYSSELNVNALLLGDSALYLCASSYGAGDEQYFGPGTRLTVT.

V is TRBV30 and J is TRBJ2-7; 9 positions agree with TRBD1. Unmatched junction bases numbered 2, after V lost 0 bases and J lost 2 bases. Germline V CDR1 and CDR2: GTSNPN, SVGIG (reference sequence). The length of the CDR3 is 14 residues. The CDR3 is CAWSVGQGTYEQYF. The CDR3 nucleotides read TGTGCCTGGAGTGTAGGACAGGGGACCTACGAGCAGTACTTC.

V is TRBV7-9 and J is TRBJ2-2; 8 bases agree with TRBD1. The CDR3 runs to 14 residues. V gave up 10 bases and J gave up 6 bases; unmatched junction bases: 10. Germline CDR1 is SEHNR and CDR2 is FQNEAQ (reference sequence). In nucleotides, the CDR3 is TGTGCCACCAGGACAGGGATAGGCGCCGGGGAGCTGTTTTTT. Protein: CATRTGIGAGELFF.

This chain uses TRBV19 with TRBJ1-5; TRBD1 agrees at 7 bases. The CDR3 is 16 amino acids. Germline CDR1 LNHDA, CDR2 SQIVND (reference sequence). V lost 4 bases, J lost 5 bases, and 11 bases stayed unmatched. The CDR3 region is CASSSLGQLFYQPQHF. CDR3 DNA sequence: TGTGCCAGTAGTAGCCTGGGACAGCTATTTTATCAGCCCCAGCATTTT. The whole variable domain, filled in from reference TRBV19 and TRBJ1-5, reads DGGITQSPKYLFRKEGQNVTLSCEQNLNHDAMYWYRQDPGQGLRLIYYSQIVNDFQKGDIAEGYSVSREKKESFPLTVTSAQKNPTAFYLCASSSLGQLFYQPQHFGDGTRLSIL.

The rearrangement joins TRBV14 to TRBJ2-6; possible D gene TRBD1, 5 bases. This CDR3 has 18 residues. Trimming cost V 2 bases and J 1 base, with 15 bases left between them. Germline V gives CDR1 SGHDN, CDR2 FVKESK. The CDR3 reads CASSQLGVSLSGANVLTF. CDR3 DNA: TGTGCCAGCAGCCAACTAGGGGTTAGCCTATCTGGGGCCAACGTCCTGACTTTC.

The chain combines TRBV30 with TRBJ1-6; D is possibly TRBD1 (6 bases). V shed 3 bases and J shed 9 bases, with 12 bases lying between them. Germline V gene lookup returns CDR1 GTSNPN and CDR2 SVGIG (reference sequence). The CDR3 length is 13 residues. The CDR3 coding sequence is TGTGCCTGGAGGGCTGGCAGGGGTTCACCCCTCCACTTT. Protein sequence: CAWRAGRGSPLHF.

This sequence joins TRBV5-1 and TRBJ2-5; D possibly corresponds to TRBD2 (7 bases). CDR1 and CDR2 from the germline V gene are SGHRS and YFSETQ. Trimming removed 7 bases at V and 5 bases at J, with 21 bases between. This CDR3 contains 15 residues. The CDR3 bases are TGCGCCAGCCGCCGATCTTGGGAGGGGGGGGAGACCCAGTACTTC. It is translated as CASRRSWEGGETQYF.

The J gene is TRBJ2-5, the V gene TRBV4-2; a possible D gene is TRBD1 (6 bases). The V end lost 0 bases, the J end lost 6 bases, and 8 bases lay between the germline ends. Per germline, CDR1 LGHNA and CDR2 YNFKEQ. The CDR3 consists of 13 residues. The CDR3 here is CASSQETGKTQYF. CDR3 DNA sequence: TGTGCCAGCAGCCAAGAAACAGGGAAGACCCAGTACTTC.

The CDR3 DNA sequence: TGTGCCAGCAGCCCGGGGACAACCGGGGCCAACGTCCTGACTTTC. It is translated as CASSPGTTGANVLTF. The chain employs TRBV13 and TRBJ2-6; perhaps TRBD1 as D (6 bases). V dropped 5 bases and J dropped 4 bases, with 12 bases sitting between them. The germline gives CDR1 PRHDT, CDR2 FYEKMQ (reference sequence). This CDR3 has 15 residues.

The genes are TRBV5-1 and TRBJ2-1; 10 nucleotides agree with TRBD2. J lost 10 bases, V lost 3 bases, and 7 bases had no gene match. CDR1 is SGHRS, CDR2 YFSETQ, per germline. The CDR3 runs to 14 residues. In DNA form, the CDR3 reads TGCGCCAGCAGCTCCTTGGTAGCGGGGGGCGAGCAGTTCTTC. It is translated as CASSSLVAGGEQFF. Complete variable domain (other parts from reference TRBV5-1 and TRBJ2-1): KAGVTQTPRYLIKTRGQQVTLSCSPISGHRSVSWYQQTPGQGLQFLFEYFSETQRNKGNFPGRFSGRQFSNSRSEMNVSTLELGDSALYLCASSSLVAGGEQFFGPGTRLTVL.

V is TRBV7-9 and J is TRBJ2-5; possibly TRBD1 for D (5 bases). The CDR3 is 13 amino acids. V was clipped by 5 bases and J by 5 bases, with 12 bases between them. CDR1 and CDR2 from the germline V gene are SEHNR and FQNEAQ (reference sequence). The CDR3 loop reads CASSGWGQETQYF. CDR3 DNA sequence: TGTGCCAGCAGCGGGTGGGGCCAGGAGACCCAGTACTTC. Full variable domain (rest looked up from reference TRBV7-9 and TRBJ2-5): DTGVSQNPRHKITKRGQNVTFRCDPISEHNRLYWYRQTLGQGPEFLTYFQNEAQLEKSRLLSDRFSAERPKGSFSTLEIQRTEQGDSAMYLCASSGWGQETQYFGPGTRLLVL.

The V gene is TRBV5-1, the J gene TRBJ2-3, with 9 bases fitting TRBD1. In germline, CDR1 is SGHRS, CDR2 YFSETQ. The CDR3 has 15 residues. Trimming at V came to 4 bases and at J to 4 bases, leaving 7 bases not matched to a gene. CDR3 in amino acids: CASSLQGASPDTQYF. DNA for the CDR3: TGCGCCAGCAGCCTACAGGGGGCTAGCCCAGATACGCAGTATTTT.

The sample holds a few counts of this clone. The rearrangement uses TRBV7-6 and TRBJ2-1; D is unclear. Germline CDR1 and CDR2: SGHVS and FNYEAQ. Trimming took off 5 bases at V and 4 bases at J, with 18 bases between the two ends. This CDR3 is 16 amino acids long. The CDR3 protein is CASSDPFSRSYNEQFF. The DNA of the CDR3 is TGTGCCAGCAGCGACCCCTTTAGCCGATCTTACAATGAGCAGTTCTTC. Together with reference TRBV7-6 and TRBJ2-1, the CDR3 gives the full variable domain: GAGVSQSPRYKVTKRGQDVALRCDPISGHVSLYWYRQALGQGPEFLTYFNYEAQQDKSGLPNDRFSAERPEGSISTLTIQRTEQRDSAMYRCASSDPFSRSYNEQFFGPGTRLTVL.

DNA for the CDR3: TGTGCCAGCAGGACAGGGAGCACCGGGGAGCTGTTTTTT. Amino acids: CASRTGSTGELFF. The chain uses TRBV2 and TRBJ2-2; 7 bases match TRBD1. Germline assignment: CDR1 SNHLY and CDR2 FYNNEI. This CDR3 has 13 residues. The junction had 2 bases not matched to a gene; V was cut back by 6 bases and J by 4 bases.

The CDR3 here is CASSHGENYGYTF. The DNA of the CDR3 is TGTGCCAGCAGCCATGGGGAGAACTATGGCTACACCTTC. The chain carries TRBV7-2 and TRBJ1-2, with no clear D. The CDR3 covers 13 residues. Germline assignment: CDR1 SGHTA and CDR2 FQGNSA. Trimming pared 5 bases from V and 2 bases from J, leaving 9 bases between.

V is TRBV5-1 and J is TRBJ1-1; 9 bases line up with TRBD1. Germline CDR1 SGHRS, CDR2 YFSETQ. This CDR3 is 16 amino acids long. The trim removed 4 bases at V and 2 bases at J, leaving 9 bases unmatched. The CDR3 nucleotides read TGCGCCAGCAGCACACGCCCGGGACAGGGCAACACTGAAGCTTTCTTT. It is translated as CASSTRPGQGNTEAFF.

The rearrangement joins TRBV28 to TRBJ2-1; 12 bases line up with TRBD1. Looked up from germline, CDR1 is MDHEN and CDR2 is SYDVKM. V lost 3 bases to trimming and J lost 7 bases; unmatched junction nucleotides: 7. The CDR3 loop spans 16 amino acids. CDR3 region: CASSLWRDRGLNEQFF. DNA for the CDR3: TGTGCCAGCAGTTTGTGGCGGGACAGGGGGCTGAATGAGCAGTTCTTC.

The gene calls are TRBV30 and TRBJ1-4; D unresolved. V was trimmed by 2 bases and J by 0 bases, leaving 10 bases between them. This CDR3 is built from 15 residues. Germline lookup yields CDR1 GTSNPN and CDR2 SVGIG (reference sequence). CDR3 amino acids: CAWSFGTATNEKLFF. The DNA of the CDR3 is TGTGCCTGGAGTTTTGGCACAGCAACTAATGAAAAACTGTTTTTT.

The rearrangement links TRBV19 to TRBJ1-5; possibly TRBD1 for D (5 bases). Germline V CDR1 and CDR2: LNHDA, SQIVND (reference sequence). The CDR3 sequence is 16 residues long. The ends were cut back, 1 base at V and 11 bases at J, with 21 bases in the middle. The DNA for the CDR3 is TGTGCCAGTAGTATAGTAGGCGGGGGTCCACCCGAGGCCCAGCATTTT. This sequence encodes CASSIVGGGPPEAQHF.

V and J are TRBV6-5 and TRBJ1-1, with D maybe TRBD1 (6 bases). The V and J ends lost 6 bases and 3 bases respectively, with 14 bases between them. CDR3 length: 14 amino acids. Looked up from germline, CDR1 is MNHEY and CDR2 is SVGAGI. The CDR3 here is CASSVLDSYTEAFF. CDR3 nucleotide sequence: TGTGCCAGCAGCGTTTTGGACAGCTACACTGAAGCTTTCTTT.

The rearrangement joins TRBV19 to TRBJ1-4; TRBD1 might be the D (5 bases). Germline V CDR1 and CDR2: LNHDA, SQIVND (reference sequence). CDR3 length equals 12 residues. Between the trimmed V and J ends, which lost 5 bases and 8 bases, there was a span of 9 bases. The CDR3 DNA is TGTGCCAGTAGTTACAGGTCCGAAAAACTGTTTTTT. Translated: CASSYRSEKLFF.

For this clone: The same CDR3 is also encoded by other DNA sequences in this sample. In DNA form, the CDR3 reads TGTGCCAGCAGTTTCCAGGGCACAGATACGCAGTATTTT. Protein: CASSFQGTDTQYF. The V gene is TRBV12-3 or TRBV12-4, the J gene TRBJ2-3, with D uncertain. The CDR3 is 13 residues long. V lost 3 bases, J lost 1 base, and 5 bases lay in between.

The chain employs TRBV18 and TRBJ1-1; perhaps TRBD1 as D (5 bases). Trimming stripped 6 bases from V and 6 bases from J, with 23 bases between. This CDR3 spans 16 amino acids. In germline, CDR1 is KGHSH, CDR2 LQKENI. The CDR3 DNA is TGTGCCAGCTCGGTACTCACCCTAGGGGATTCCGCTGAAGCTTTCTTT. This gives the protein CASSVLTLGDSAEAFF.

The genes are TRBV4-3 and TRBJ2-7; D is perhaps TRBD2 (6 bases). Trimming took 0 bases from V and 3 from J, leaving 18 bases between them. The CDR3 sequence is 17 residues long. Germline CDR1 LGHNA, CDR2 YSLEER. The DNA for the CDR3 is TGCGCCAGCAGCCAAGAATCAGGAGGGAGTGGGTACTACGAGCAGTACTTC. Amino acids: CASSQESGGSGYYEQYF.

Only a few counts were recorded for this clone. The rearrangement links TRBV18 to TRBJ1-2; D ambiguous. V lost 2 bases, J lost 6 bases, and 10 bases lay in between. The CDR3 sequence is 13 residues long. Germline CDR1 KGHSH, CDR2 LQKENI. CDR3 nucleotide sequence: TGTGCCAGCTCACCATCAGAGAGGGATGGCTACACCTTC. Translated, it gives CASSPSERDGYTF.

The J gene is TRBJ2-7, the V gene TRBV5-4; TRBD2 is a possible D gene (5 bases). Germline lookup yields CDR1 SGHNT and CDR2 YYREEE (reference sequence). V lost 0 bases and J lost 0, with 13 bases in between. The CDR3 runs to 16 residues. CDR3 bases: TGTGCCAGCAGCTTGGGTGGAGGCAGGAGCTCCTACGAGCAGTACTTC. It specifies CASSLGGGRSSYEQYF.